The 18 T cell receptor beta chains presented below share a single source sample, sequenced in a study of OX40 agonist ivuxolimab in advanced cancers. Produced via immunoSEQ multiplex PCR; TCRdb's table is partial and in-frame only. The sample carries about 15,000 clones, 87% recorded once. Here the sequenced sample was CD4+ or CD8+ T cells sorted from blood, taken in a trial of the OX40 agonist ivuxolimab. Receptors originate from an adult with an advanced solid tumor such as melanoma, head and neck, liver or kidney cancer.

The CDR3 DNA reads as TGTGCCAGCAGCCCCCCGGCGCCAGCAGAGTACTTC. Amino acid sequence: CASSPPAPAEYF. The rearrangement uses TRBV7-2 and TRBJ2-7; D is unclear. V was shortened by 5 bases and J by 11 bases, with 16 bases between the two germline ends. This CDR3 is 12 amino acids long. From germline, CDR1 is SGHTA and CDR2 FQGNSA.

The chain is built from TRBV7-8 and TRBJ1-6; D is perhaps TRBD1 (5 bases). Germline V lookup: CDR1 SGHVS, CDR2 FQNEAQ. This CDR3 is built from 17 residues. V lost 6 bases to trimming and J lost 4 bases, with 19 bases between them. The CDR3 region is CASSQRGGQGYNSPLHF. DNA for the CDR3: TGTGCCAGCAGTCAAAGGGGTGGGCAGGGTTATAATTCACCCCTCCACTTT.

The V gene is TRBV14, the J gene TRBJ1-6; D is undetermined. V was pared by 4 bases and J by 2 bases, with 9 bases between. CDR1 SGHDN and CDR2 FVKESK come from the germline V gene. This CDR3 is 15 amino acids long. CDR3 sequence reads: CASSPRSPYNSPLHF. CDR3 DNA sequence: TGTGCCAGCAGCCCACGGAGCCCCTATAATTCACCCCTCCACTTT.

The chain links TRBV18 to TRBJ2-7; D might be TRBD1 (6 bases). V lost 6 bases and J 2 bases, leaving 14 bases between the germline ends. The CDR3 is 14 residues long. Germline CDR1 KGHSH, CDR2 LQKENI. CDR3 sequence (DNA): TGTGCCAGCTCTCCGACAGGTAGCGCCTACGAGCAGTACTTC. Protein sequence: CASSPTGSAYEQYF. The full variable domain, its missing parts supplied by reference TRBV18 and TRBJ2-7, is NAGVMQNPRHLVRRRGQEARLRCSPMKGHSHVYWYRQLPEEGLKFMVYLQKENIIDESGMPKERFSAEFPKEGPSILRIQQVVRGDSAAYFCASSPTGSAYEQYFGPGTRLTVT.

The chain employs TRBV7-2 and TRBJ1-5; D unresolved. The germline CDR1 and CDR2 sequences are SGHTA and FQGNSA. This CDR3 spans 15 amino acids. V lost 3 bases, J lost 2 bases, and 11 bases lay in between. The CDR3 nucleotides are TGTGCCAGCAGCTTGCGCCCCGGGGGCAATCAGCCCCAGCATTTT. Amino acid sequence: CASSLRPGGNQPQHF.

The chain combines TRBV11-2 with TRBJ2-3; D remains ambiguous. In germline, CDR1 is SGHAT, CDR2 FQNNGV. This CDR3 has 16 amino acids. Between the trimmed V and J ends, which lost 5 bases and 6 bases, there was a span of 21 bases. In DNA form, the CDR3 reads TGTGCCAGCAGCACCCGGGCCAGTTGGATCGCTGATACGCAGTATTTT. Protein: CASSTRASWIADTQYF.

This chain uses TRBV27 with TRBJ1-5; possible D gene TRBD1, 6 bases. The CDR3 runs 15 residues. Trimming shortened V by 3 bases and J by 1 base, and 10 bases separated the two germline ends. CDR1 and CDR2 (germline): MNHEY, SMNVEV (reference sequence). CDR3 protein: CASSFTQGSNQPQHF. The CDR3, as DNA: TGTGCCAGCAGTTTTACCCAGGGGAGCAATCAGCCCCAGCATTTT.

V usage is TRBV29-1 and J usage is TRBJ1-1, with a possible D match to TRBD1 (6 bases). The CDR3 sequence is 14 residues long. V was clipped by 4 bases and J by 1 base, with 13 bases between them. Germline V gene sequence: CDR1 SQVTM, CDR2 ANQGSEA. In DNA, the CDR3 is TGCAGCGTTGTTGGAGGGACAACGAACACTGAAGCTTTCTTT. Protein product: CSVVGGTTNTEAFF.

The chain couples TRBV4-1 to TRBJ1-1, with unresolved D. The V end lost 2 bases, the J end lost 4 bases, and 17 bases lay between the germline ends. Germline V gene data show CDR1 as MGHRA and CDR2 as YSYEKL. The CDR3 runs to 16 residues. CDR3 residues: CASSQSGRAPGTEAFF. In nucleotides, the CDR3 is TGCGCCAGCAGCCAAAGCGGTCGGGCGCCGGGCACTGAAGCTTTCTTT.

A few counts support this clone. The J gene is TRBJ1-1, the V gene TRBV7-9, with unresolved D. Per germline, CDR1 SEHNR and CDR2 FQNEAQ (reference sequence). The V end was cut by 5 bases, the J end by 1 base, with 11 bases between. The CDR3 is 14 residues long. CDR3 residues: CASSIMRGNTEAFF. In DNA form, the CDR3 reads TGTGCCAGCAGCATTATGCGAGGGAACACTGAAGCTTTCTTT.

The sample holds one count of this clone. The chain links TRBV2 to TRBJ2-2, with a possible D match to TRBD2 (5 bases). V lost 4 bases and J 6 bases, leaving 9 bases between the germline ends. Germline V CDR1 and CDR2: SNHLY, FYNNEI. The CDR3 totals 13 residues. The DNA of the CDR3 is TGTGCCAGCAGTGTAGCGTGGGCCGGGGAGCTGTTTTTT. Protein sequence: CASSVAWAGELFF.

Only one count was recorded for this clone. The rearrangement uses TRBV2 and TRBJ1-1; D gene unclear. V was trimmed by 3 bases and J by 0 bases, leaving 11 bases between them. CDR1 SNHLY and CDR2 FYNNEI come from the germline V gene. The CDR3 sequence is 15 residues long. CDR3 nucleotides: TGTGCCAGCAGTGATCGTGGGGTTGTGAACACTGAAGCTTTCTTT. Translating gives CASSDRGVVNTEAFF. Full variable domain (outside the CDR3, taken from reference TRBV2 and TRBJ1-1): EPEVTQTPSHQVTQMGQEVILRCVPISNHLYFYWYRQILGQKVEFLVSFYNNEISEKSEIFDDQFSVERPDGSNFTLKIRSTKLEDSAMYFCASSDRGVVNTEAFFGQGTRLTVV.

The V and J genes are TRBV7-9 and TRBJ2-1; possibly TRBD1 or TRBD2 for D (5 bases each). The V end lost 5 bases, the J end lost 8 bases, and 19 bases lay between the germline ends. The CDR3 totals 15 residues. CDR1 and CDR2 from the germline V gene are SEHNR and FQNEAQ (reference sequence). Here the CDR3 DNA reads TGTGCCAGCAGCCTCCTGTCCTCGATGGGGGATGAGCAGTTCTTC. Translating it yields CASSLLSSMGDEQFF.

The chain combines TRBV19 with TRBJ1-2; a possible D gene is TRBD1 (5 bases). V lost 4 bases, J lost 0 bases, and 9 bases lay in between. The germline V gene encodes CDR1 LNHDA and CDR2 SQIVND (reference sequence). CDR3 size: 14 residues. CDR3 DNA sequence: TGTGCCAGTAGTACGGACACAGCTAACTATGGCTACACCTTC. Protein: CASSTDTANYGYTF.

J is TRBJ2-3 and V is TRBV4-1; TRBD2 matches at 8 bases. With 3 bases clipped from V and 4 bases from J, the junction kept 15 bases outside the gene matches. The CDR3 sequence is 18 residues long. CDR1 and CDR2 from the germline V gene are MGHRA and YSYEKL. The CDR3 sequence: CASSHQVRAGAGADTQYF. CDR3 in DNA: TGCGCCAGCAGCCACCAGGTCCGAGCGGGGGCCGGCGCAGATACGCAGTATTTT.

The chain is built from TRBV4-2 and TRBJ2-3; D perhaps matches TRBD2 (7 bases). The CDR3 is 16 amino acids. The ends were cut back, 6 bases at V and 1 base at J, with 17 bases in the middle. Germline values: CDR1 LGHNA, CDR2 YNFKEQ. The chain's CDR3 is CASRLGGRVGTDTQYF. The CDR3 DNA reads TGTGCCAGCAGATTGGGGGGGCGCGTGGGCACAGATACGCAGTATTTT.

This clone was seen once. The chain recombines TRBV19 with TRBJ1-3, with D perhaps TRBD1 (6 bases). This CDR3 contains 15 residues. CDR1 is LNHDA and CDR2 is SQIVND in the germline V gene (reference sequence). The V end lost 5 bases, the J end lost 2 bases, and 13 bases lay between the germline ends. The CDR3 here is CASSLDRPTGNTIYF. CDR3 nucleotides: TGTGCCAGTAGTCTCGACAGGCCAACTGGAAACACCATATATTTT.

J is TRBJ1-3 and V is TRBV18; 7 bases match TRBD1. With 2 bases clipped from V and 0 bases from J, the junction kept 1 base outside the gene matches. CDR3 length equals 15 residues. Per the germline V gene, CDR1 is KGHSH and CDR2 is LQKENI. This CDR3 reads CASSPTGASGNTIYF. Here the CDR3 DNA reads TGTGCCAGCTCACCAACAGGGGCCTCTGGAAACACCATATATTTT.